This TCR beta chain was captured by sequencing in a study of OX40 agonist ivuxolimab in advanced cancers. Method: immunoSEQ multiplex PCR; TCRdb's copy keeps in-frame clones and lacks some. The sample consists of 30,000 to 40,000 clones, 65% to 80% of them appearing once. Trimming pared 2 bases from V and 2 bases from J, leaving 9 bases between. The V gene's germline CDR1 is MGHRA and CDR2 YSYEKL. The CDR3 loop spans 14 amino acids. V gene TRBV4-1 combines with J gene TRBJ2-5, with unresolved D. The sequence was collected from an adult with an advanced solid tumor such as melanoma, head and neck, liver or kidney cancer. The sequencing here drew on CD4+ or CD8+ T cells sorted from blood, taken in a trial of the OX40 agonist ivuxolimab. CDR3 nucleotide sequence: TGCGCCAGCAGCCAAAGAGGAAAGCAAGAGACCCAGTACTTC. Translation gives CASSQRGKQETQYF.